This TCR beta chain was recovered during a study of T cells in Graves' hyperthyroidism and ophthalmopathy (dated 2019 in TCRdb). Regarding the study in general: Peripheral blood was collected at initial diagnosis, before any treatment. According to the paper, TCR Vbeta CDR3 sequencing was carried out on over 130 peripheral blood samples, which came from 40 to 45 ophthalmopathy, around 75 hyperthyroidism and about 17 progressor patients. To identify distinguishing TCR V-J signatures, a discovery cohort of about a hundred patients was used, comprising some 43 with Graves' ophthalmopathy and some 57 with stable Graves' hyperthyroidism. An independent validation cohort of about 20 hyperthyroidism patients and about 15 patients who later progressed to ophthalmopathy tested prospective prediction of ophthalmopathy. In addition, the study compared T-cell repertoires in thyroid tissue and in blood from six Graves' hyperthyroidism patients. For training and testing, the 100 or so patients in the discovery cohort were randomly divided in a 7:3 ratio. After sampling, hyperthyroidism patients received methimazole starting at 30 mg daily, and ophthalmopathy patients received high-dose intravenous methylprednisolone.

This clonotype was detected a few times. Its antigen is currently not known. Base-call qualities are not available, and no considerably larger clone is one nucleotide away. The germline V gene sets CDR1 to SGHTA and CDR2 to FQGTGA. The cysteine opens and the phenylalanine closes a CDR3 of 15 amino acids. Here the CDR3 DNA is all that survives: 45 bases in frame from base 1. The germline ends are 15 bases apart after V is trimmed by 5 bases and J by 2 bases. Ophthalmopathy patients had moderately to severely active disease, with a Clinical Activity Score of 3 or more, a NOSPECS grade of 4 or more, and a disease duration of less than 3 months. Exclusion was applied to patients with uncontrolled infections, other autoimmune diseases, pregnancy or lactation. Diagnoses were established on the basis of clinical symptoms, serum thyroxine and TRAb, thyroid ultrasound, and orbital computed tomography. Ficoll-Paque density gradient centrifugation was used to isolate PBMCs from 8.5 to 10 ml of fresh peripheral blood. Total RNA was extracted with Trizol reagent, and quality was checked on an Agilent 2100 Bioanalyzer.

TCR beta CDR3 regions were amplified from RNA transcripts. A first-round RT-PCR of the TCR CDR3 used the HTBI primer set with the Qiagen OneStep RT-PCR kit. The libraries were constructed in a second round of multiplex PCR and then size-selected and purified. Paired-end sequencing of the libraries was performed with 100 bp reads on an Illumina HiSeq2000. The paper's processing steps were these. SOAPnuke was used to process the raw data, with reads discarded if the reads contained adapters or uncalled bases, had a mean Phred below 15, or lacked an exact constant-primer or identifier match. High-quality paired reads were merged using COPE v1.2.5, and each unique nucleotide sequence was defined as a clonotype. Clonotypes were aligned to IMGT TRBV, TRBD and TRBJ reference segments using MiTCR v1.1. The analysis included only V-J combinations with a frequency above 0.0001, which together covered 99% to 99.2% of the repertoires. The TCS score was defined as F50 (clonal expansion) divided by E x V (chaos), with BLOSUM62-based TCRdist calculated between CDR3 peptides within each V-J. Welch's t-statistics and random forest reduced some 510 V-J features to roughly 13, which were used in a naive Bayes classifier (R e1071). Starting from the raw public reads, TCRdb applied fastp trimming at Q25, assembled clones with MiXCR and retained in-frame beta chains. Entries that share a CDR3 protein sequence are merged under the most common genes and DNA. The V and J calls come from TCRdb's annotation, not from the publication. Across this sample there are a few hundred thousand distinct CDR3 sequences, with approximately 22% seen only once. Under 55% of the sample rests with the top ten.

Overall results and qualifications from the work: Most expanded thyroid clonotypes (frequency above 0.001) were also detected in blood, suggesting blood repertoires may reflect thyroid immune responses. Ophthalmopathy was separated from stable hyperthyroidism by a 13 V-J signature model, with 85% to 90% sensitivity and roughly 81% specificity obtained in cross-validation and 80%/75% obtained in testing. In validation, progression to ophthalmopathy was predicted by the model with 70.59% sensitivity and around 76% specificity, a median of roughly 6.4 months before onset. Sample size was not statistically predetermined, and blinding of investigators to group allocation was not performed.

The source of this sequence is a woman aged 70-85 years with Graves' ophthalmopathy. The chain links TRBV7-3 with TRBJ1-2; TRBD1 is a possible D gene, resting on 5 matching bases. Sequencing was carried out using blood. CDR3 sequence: CASSPRDGTNYGYTF. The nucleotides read TGTGCCAGCAGCCCAAGGGACGGTACCAACTATGGCTACACCTTC.